One T cell receptor (beta chain) is described in this entry. There is no known antigen for this receptor. No per-base quality is available; no much larger clone lies one base away. The germline V gene encodes CDR1 DFQATT and CDR2 SNEGSKA (reference sequence). From the cysteine up to the phenylalanine, the CDR3 has a length of 11 residues. Here the CDR3 DNA is all that survives: 33 bases in frame from base 1. The trim is 3 bases for V and 4 bases for J, with a gap of 4 bases between the germline ends. This sample is drawn from a study of T cell clones after liver transplantation (dated by TCRdb to between 2019 and 2020). Regarding the study in general: Samples were obtained from ITN030ST, a randomized trial in which withdrawal of immunosuppression was attempted within 2 years of liver transplantation. Three of the eight recipients were HCV-positive; the others were transplanted for non-autoimmune, non-viral indications. The subjects received no induction therapy and were kept on standard immunosuppression until randomization at 12-24 months post-transplant. Donor-reactive T cell clones were identified by TCRbeta sequencing following a pre-transplant mixed lymphocyte reaction and were subsequently tracked in post-transplant blood. Tolerance meant complete immunosuppression withdrawal for at least one year without liver enzymes rising beyond twice the upper limit of normal. Third party-reactive TCRbeta sequences from pre-transplant MLRs were also identified as an antigen-independent comparator for donor-reactive sequences. The study cohort included 8 liver transplant recipients, of whom 3 were classified as tolerant and 5 as non-tolerant. On the study overall, not on this receptor specifically: The conclusions were preliminary, being limited by small, heterogeneous patient numbers and by non-standardized post-transplant time points. Donor-reactive sequences declined more than third party-reactive ones, suggesting partial antigen-specific deletion unrelated to withdrawal success. Low numbers of available donor cells limited the measurable donor-reactive repertoire in a couple of subjects. In most of the 8 subjects, circulating donor-reactive CD4 TCRbeta sequences decreased significantly after transplant, regardless of tolerance or HCV status. When repertoire turnover was accounted for, significantly reduced detection of donor-reactive sequences was found in 7 of 8 subjects for CD4 and in 8 of 8 subjects for CD8. Since no allograft tissue specimens were available, donor-reactive T cells may have migrated into the graft instead of being deleted.

High-throughput TCRbeta CDR3 sequencing of frozen genomic DNA was performed by immunoSEQ, including PCR amplification, mapping, bias correction and internal controls. In the source study's methods: Productive rearrangements were retained, and unique TCRbeta sequences were defined by the CDR3 nucleotide sequence together with the V and J gene. For a sequence to be called donor-reactive, it needed a frequency of at least 0.01% and at least 5-fold expansion in CFSE-low cells compared with unstimulated pre-transplant cells. To ensure at least 90% detection power, minimum frequency thresholds were set for each subject based on that subject's lowest-template unstimulated sample. Jensen-Shannon divergence between the top 1000 TCRbeta sequences after and before transplant was used to measure repertoire turnover. Changes in detection of donor-reactive sequences were assessed with two-sided Fisher's exact tests. In its TCRdb copy, this immuneACCESS table keeps in-frame sequences only and misses some clones. Where compared with another copy, unresolved V genes explain less than half of these, and the others have no known cause. Clone size and V and J calls were adopted from that table, with D and trimming inferred from the DNA. The sample data list thousands of clones, and 30% to 35% of these were observed just once. The biggest ten clones account for about a sixth of the sample.

Alloreactive TCRbeta sequences were defined by sequencing of proliferating CFSE-low cells from the MLR. In CFSE-MLRs, pre-transplant recipient cells were stimulated with donor PBMCs, splenocytes or lymph node cells, or with third-party PBMCs. Each of the 8 studied subjects was randomized to immunosuppression withdrawal. Genomic DNA was isolated with the Qiagen DNeasy Blood and Tissue Kit. This TCR came from a human patient who received a liver transplant. After a transplant, the donor of the graft may account for some T cells. The source material was CD4+ T cells from cultured PBMCs. The V and J genes are TRBV20-1 and TRBJ2-1; no D gene call is confident. Read as DNA, the sequence is TGCAGTGCTAGCGGGTACAATGAGCAGTTCTTC. Its product reads: CSASGYNEQFF.